The rows below give T cell receptor beta chains drawn from one sample of a study of blood T cell repertoires in COVID-19. Measured with immunoSEQ multiplex PCR; TCRdb has only the in-frame clones, and not every one. The table records roughly 320,000 clones, 75% to 85% of them present only once. The source material was peripheral blood. These receptor sequences come from a human donor in a cohort sampled during active COVID-19. Each CDR3 is given with its conserved first and last residue. A D gene is named only where the DNA matches it firmly. A clone size is listed for some rows: how often the clone was seen (once, few, many), or a class if it is expanded.

V gene	D gene	J gene	clone size	CDR3 DNA	CDR3 protein
TRBV7-3	TRBD1	TRBJ2-5	.	TGTGCCAGCAGCTTAACGGGACAGGGTGAGACCCAGTACTTC	CASSLTGQGETQYF
TRBV24-1	.	TRBJ2-1	.	TGTGCCACCAGTGATTCCCCGGGTGAGCAGTTCTTC	CATSDSPGEQFF
TRBV5-1	TRBD2	TRBJ2-1	.	TGCGCCAGCAGCTTGATTGTTAGCGGGGGGGACAATGAGCAGTTCTTC	CASSLIVSGGDNEQFF
TRBV6-4	.	TRBJ2-7	.	TGTGCCAGCAGCCTAGGGGTTGCCTACGAGCAGTACTTC	CASSLGVAYEQYF
TRBV10-2	.	TRBJ2-1	many	TGCGCCGCCCTGGGCAGGGGGGACAATGAGCAGTTCTTC	CAALGRGDNEQFF
TRBV6-6	TRBD1	TRBJ2-4	.	TGTGCCAGCAGTCGCGAGGGACAGGGTCTATGGGCCAAAAACATTCAGTACTTC	CASSREGQGLWAKNIQYF
TRBV9	.	TRBJ2-5	.	TGTGCCAGCAGCGTCCAGGGCTACCAAGAGACCCAGTACTTC	CASSVQGYQETQYF
TRBV7-3	.	TRBJ2-2	.	TGTGCCAGCAGCTTAACCGGGACACCCTTGAAAACCGGGGAGCTGTTTTTT	CASSLTGTPLKTGELFF
TRBV6-1	.	TRBJ1-1	.	TGTGCCAGCAGTGAGCTCAGGGGAGTCGAAGCTTTCTTT	CASSELRGVEAFF
TRBV27	.	TRBJ2-6	.	TGTGCCAGCAGTTCCCACCGGGTATCTGGGGCCAACGTCCTGACTTTC	CASSSHRVSGANVLTF
TRBV27	TRBD1	TRBJ1-6	.	TGTGCCAGCAGGGCCGGGACAAACAGGGGGAGGACACCCCTCCACTTT	CASRAGTNRGRTPLHF
TRBV30	.	TRBJ1-2	.	TGTGCCTGGAGTTACCGGGTCGACGCCTATGGCTACACCTTC	CAWSYRVDAYGYTF
TRBV24-1	.	TRBJ2-3	.	TGTGCCACCAGTGATCTGGATAGAACGGGAGATACGCAGTATTTT	CATSDLDRTGDTQYF
TRBV19	.	TRBJ1-1	.	TGTGCCAGTAGTATAGATCTGAGCACTGAAGCTTTCTTT	CASSIDLSTEAFF
TRBV9	TRBD1	TRBJ2-7	.	TGTGCCAGCAGCGTGGGGACAGGGGATTACGAGCAGTACTTC	CASSVGTGDYEQYF
TRBV3-1/TRBV3-2	.	TRBJ2-7	once	TGTGCCAGCAGCCAAGCCACGGGACAAGAGGACGAGCAGTACTTC	CASSQATGQEDEQYF
TRBV30	.	TRBJ2-5	.	TGTGCCTGCCCTCTATCAAGAGGCGGCGAGACCCAGTACTTC	CACPLSRGGETQYF
TRBV29-1	.	TRBJ2-5	.	TGCAGCGTTACTAGGGAGACCCAGTACTTC	CSVTRETQYF
TRBV10-1	.	TRBJ1-1	.	TGCGCCAGCAGTGAAGAGGGGGTCGGTGAAGCTTTCTTT	CASSEEGVGEAFF
TRBV6-5	.	TRBJ2-7	.	TGTGCCAGCAGTTACTCGGGGACACCCTACGAGCAGTACTTC	CASSYSGTPYEQYF
TRBV5-1	.	TRBJ2-7	.	TGCGCCAGCAGCTTGGAACTAGCCCAATCCTACGAGCAGTACTTC	CASSLELAQSYEQYF
TRBV11-2	.	TRBJ1-4	.	TGTGCCAGCAGCTCCCTTCGGGGGGCGGGTGAAAAACTGTTTTTT	CASSSLRGAGEKLFF
TRBV6-5	.	TRBJ2-2	.	TGTGCCACGGACACACACACCGGGGAGCTGTTTTTT	CATDTHTGELFF
TRBV6-5	.	TRBJ2-6	.	TGTGCCAGCAGTTCCAGAGGGGGGGCCAACGTCCTGACTTTC	CASSSRGGANVLTF
TRBV12-3/TRBV12-4	TRBD1	TRBJ1-2	.	TGTGCCAGCAGTTGGGGACAGACTGATGGCTACACCTTC	CASSWGQTDGYTF
TRBV5-4	TRBD1	TRBJ2-2	.	TGTGCCAGCAGCTTGGGGGACAGGGACACCGGGGAGCTGTTTTTT	CASSLGDRDTGELFF